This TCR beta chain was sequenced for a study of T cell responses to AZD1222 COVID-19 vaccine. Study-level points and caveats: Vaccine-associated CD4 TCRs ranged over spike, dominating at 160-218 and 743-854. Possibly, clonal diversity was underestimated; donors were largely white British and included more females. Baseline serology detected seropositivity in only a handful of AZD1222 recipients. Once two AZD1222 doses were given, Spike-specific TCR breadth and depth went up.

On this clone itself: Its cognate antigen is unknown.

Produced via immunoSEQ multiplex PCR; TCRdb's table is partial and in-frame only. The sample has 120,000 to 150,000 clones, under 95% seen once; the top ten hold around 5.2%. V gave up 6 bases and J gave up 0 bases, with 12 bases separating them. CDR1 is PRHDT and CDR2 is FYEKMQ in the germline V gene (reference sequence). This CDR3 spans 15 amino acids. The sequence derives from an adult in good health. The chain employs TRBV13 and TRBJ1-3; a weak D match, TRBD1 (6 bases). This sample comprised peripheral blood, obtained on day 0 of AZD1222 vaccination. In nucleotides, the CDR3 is TGTGCCAGCAGAGGGAGGACAGCCTCTGGAAACACCATATATTTT. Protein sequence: CASRGRTASGNTIYF.